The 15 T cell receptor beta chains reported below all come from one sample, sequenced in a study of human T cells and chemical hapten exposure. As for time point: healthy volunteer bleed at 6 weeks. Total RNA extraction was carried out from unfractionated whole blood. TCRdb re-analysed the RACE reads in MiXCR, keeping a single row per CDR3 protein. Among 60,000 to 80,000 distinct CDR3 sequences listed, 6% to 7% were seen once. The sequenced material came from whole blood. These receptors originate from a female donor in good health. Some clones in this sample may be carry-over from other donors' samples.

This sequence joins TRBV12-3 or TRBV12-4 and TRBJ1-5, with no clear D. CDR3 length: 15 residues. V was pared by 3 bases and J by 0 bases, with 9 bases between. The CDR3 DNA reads TGTGCCAGCAGTTTTCCCGAAAATAGCAATCAGCCCCAGCATTTT. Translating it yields CASSFPENSNQPQHF.

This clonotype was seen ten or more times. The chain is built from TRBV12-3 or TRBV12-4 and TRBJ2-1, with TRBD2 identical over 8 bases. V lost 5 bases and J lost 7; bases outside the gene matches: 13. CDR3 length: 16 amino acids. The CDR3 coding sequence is TGTGCCAGCAGTCCGGGGGAAGCGGGAGAGGGGAATGAGCAGTTCTTC. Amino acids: CASSPGEAGEGNEQFF.

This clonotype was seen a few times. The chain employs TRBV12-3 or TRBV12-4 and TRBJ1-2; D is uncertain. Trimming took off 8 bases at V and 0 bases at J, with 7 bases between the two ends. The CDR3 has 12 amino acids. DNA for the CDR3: TGTGCCAGCTATACGGCTAACTATGGCTACACCTTC. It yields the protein CASYTANYGYTF.

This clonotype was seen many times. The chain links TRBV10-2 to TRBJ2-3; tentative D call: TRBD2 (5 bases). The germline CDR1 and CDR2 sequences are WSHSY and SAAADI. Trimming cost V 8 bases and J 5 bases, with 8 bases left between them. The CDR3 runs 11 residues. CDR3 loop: CASVREDTQYF. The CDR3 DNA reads TGCGCCAGCGTACGGGAAGATACGCAGTATTTT.

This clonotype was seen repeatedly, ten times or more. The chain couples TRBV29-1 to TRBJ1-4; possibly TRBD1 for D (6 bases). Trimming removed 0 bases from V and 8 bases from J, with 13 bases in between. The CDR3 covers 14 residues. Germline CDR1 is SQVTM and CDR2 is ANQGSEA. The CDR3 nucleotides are TGCAGCGTTGAAGATAAACAGGGTGGGGAAAAACTGTTTTTT. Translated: CSVEDKQGGEKLFF.

The CDR3 region has the DNA TGCGCCAGCAGCCAAGATAATCAGGGAGCCACTGAAGCTTTCTTT. Protein product: CASSQDNQGATEAFF. The chain has TRBV4-1 and TRBJ1-1; D perhaps matches TRBD1 (5 bases). Germline CDR1 reads MGHRA; CDR2 reads YSYEKL. The length of the CDR3 is 15 residues. Deletions cut 0 bases from V and 4 bases from J, with 12 bases between.

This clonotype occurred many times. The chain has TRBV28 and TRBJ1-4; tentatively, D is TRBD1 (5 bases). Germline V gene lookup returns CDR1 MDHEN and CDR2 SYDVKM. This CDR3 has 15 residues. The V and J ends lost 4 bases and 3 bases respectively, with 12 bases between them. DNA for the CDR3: TGTGCCAGCAGTTCGACCGGGACGGCTAATGAAAAACTGTTTTTT. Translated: CASSSTGTANEKLFF.

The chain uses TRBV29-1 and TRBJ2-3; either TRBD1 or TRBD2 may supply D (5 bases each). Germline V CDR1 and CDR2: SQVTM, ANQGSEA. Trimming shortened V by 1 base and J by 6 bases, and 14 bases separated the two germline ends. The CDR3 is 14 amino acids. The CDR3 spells CSVEGDSPGDTQYF. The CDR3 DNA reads TGCAGCGTTGAAGGTGACAGTCCGGGGGATACGCAGTATTTT.

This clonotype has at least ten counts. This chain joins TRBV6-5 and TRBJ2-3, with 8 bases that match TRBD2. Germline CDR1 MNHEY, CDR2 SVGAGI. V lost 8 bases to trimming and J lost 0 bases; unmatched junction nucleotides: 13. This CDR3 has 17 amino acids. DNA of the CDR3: TGTGCCAGCGCGCGGGGGGTCAGGATGGGGAGCACAGATACGCAGTATTTT. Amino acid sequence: CASARGVRMGSTDTQYF.

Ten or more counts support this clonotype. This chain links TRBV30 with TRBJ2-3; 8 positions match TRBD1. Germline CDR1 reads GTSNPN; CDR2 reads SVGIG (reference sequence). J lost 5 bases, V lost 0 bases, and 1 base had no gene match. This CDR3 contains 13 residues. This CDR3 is CAWSVTGGDTQYF. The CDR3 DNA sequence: TGTGCCTGGAGTGTCACAGGGGGAGATACGCAGTATTTT.

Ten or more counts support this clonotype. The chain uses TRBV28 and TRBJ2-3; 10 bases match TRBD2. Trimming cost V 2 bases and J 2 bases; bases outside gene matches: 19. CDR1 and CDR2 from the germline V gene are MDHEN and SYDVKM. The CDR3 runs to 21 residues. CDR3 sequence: CASSLTQPSGRSAIDTDTQYF. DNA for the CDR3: TGTGCCAGCAGTTTAACCCAGCCTAGCGGGAGATCGGCAATAGACACAGATACGCAGTATTTT.

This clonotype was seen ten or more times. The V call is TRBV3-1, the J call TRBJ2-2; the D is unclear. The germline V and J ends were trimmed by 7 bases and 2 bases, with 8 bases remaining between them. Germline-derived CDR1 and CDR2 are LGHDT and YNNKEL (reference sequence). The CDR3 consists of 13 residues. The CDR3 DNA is TGTGCCAGCACTTCTAGAAACACCGGGGAGCTGTTTTTT. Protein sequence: CASTSRNTGELFF.

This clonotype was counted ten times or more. CDR3 sequence (DNA): TGTGCCAGCAGCTCAAGCGGGATCACAGATACGCAGTATTTT. This sequence encodes CASSSSGITDTQYF. The chain is built from TRBV9 and TRBJ2-3; 7 nucleotides line up with TRBD2. Trimming at V came to 4 bases and at J to 2 bases, leaving 4 bases not matched to a gene. The CDR3 has 14 amino acids. In germline, CDR1 is SGDLS, CDR2 YYNGEE.

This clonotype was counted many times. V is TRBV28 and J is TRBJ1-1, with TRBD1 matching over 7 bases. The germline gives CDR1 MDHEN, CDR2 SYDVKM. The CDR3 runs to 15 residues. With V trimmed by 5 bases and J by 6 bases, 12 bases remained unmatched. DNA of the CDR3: TGTGCCAGCAGTAAGCGACAGGGCTCGATCTCTGAAGCTTTCTTT. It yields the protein CASSKRQGSISEAFF. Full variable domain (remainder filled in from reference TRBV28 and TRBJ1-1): DVKVTQSSRYLVKRTGEKVFLECVQDMDHENMFWYRQDPGLGLRLIYFSYDVKMKEKGDIPEGYSVSREKKERFSLILESASTNQTSMYLCASSKRQGSISEAFFGQGTRLTVV.

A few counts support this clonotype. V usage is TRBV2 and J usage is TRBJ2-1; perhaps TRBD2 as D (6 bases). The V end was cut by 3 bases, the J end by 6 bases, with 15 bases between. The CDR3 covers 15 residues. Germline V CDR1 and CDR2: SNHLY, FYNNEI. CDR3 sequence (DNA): TGTGCCAGCAGTGAGACTAGTTCTCTCCTCAATGAGCAGTTCTTC. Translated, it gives CASSETSSLLNEQFF.